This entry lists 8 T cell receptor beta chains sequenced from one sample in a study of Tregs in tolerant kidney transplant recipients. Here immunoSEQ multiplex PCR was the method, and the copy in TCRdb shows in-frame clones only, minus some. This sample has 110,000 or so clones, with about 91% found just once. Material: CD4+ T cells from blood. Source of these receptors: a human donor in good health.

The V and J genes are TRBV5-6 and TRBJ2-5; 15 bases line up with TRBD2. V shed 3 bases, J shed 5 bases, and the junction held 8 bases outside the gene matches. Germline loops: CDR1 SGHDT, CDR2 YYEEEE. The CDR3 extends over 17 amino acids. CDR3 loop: CASSSRTSGRARETQYF. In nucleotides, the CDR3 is TGTGCCAGCAGCTCTCGGACTAGCGGGAGGGCTCGGGAGACCCAGTACTTC.

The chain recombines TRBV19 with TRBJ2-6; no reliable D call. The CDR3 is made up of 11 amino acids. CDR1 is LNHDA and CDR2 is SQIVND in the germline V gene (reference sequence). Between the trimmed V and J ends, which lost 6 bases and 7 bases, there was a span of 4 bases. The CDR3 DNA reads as TGTGCCAGTAGGACAGCCAACGTCCTGACTTTC. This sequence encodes CASRTANVLTF.

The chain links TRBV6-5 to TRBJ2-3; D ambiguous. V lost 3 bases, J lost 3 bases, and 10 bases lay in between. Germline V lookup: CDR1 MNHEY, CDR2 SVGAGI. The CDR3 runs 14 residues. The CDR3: CASSYRVPTDTQYF. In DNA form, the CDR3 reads TGTGCCAGCAGTTATCGGGTCCCGACAGATACGCAGTATTTT.

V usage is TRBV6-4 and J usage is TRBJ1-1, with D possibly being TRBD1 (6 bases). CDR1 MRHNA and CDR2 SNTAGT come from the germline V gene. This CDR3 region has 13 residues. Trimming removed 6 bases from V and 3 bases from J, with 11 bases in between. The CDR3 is CASREQGYTEAFF. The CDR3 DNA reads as TGTGCCAGCAGAGAACAGGGTTACACTGAAGCTTTCTTT.

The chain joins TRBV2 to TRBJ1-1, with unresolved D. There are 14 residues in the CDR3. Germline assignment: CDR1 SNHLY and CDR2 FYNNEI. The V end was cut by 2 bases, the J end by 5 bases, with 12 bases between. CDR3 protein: CASSERRVKTEAFF. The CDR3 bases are TGTGCCAGCAGTGAAAGACGGGTTAAAACTGAAGCTTTCTTT.

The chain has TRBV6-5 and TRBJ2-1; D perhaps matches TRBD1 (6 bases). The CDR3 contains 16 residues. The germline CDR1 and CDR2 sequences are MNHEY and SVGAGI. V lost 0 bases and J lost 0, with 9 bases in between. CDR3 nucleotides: TGTGCCAGCAGTTACTCGGGGGCGGGCTCCTACAATGAGCAGTTCTTC. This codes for CASSYSGAGSYNEQFF.

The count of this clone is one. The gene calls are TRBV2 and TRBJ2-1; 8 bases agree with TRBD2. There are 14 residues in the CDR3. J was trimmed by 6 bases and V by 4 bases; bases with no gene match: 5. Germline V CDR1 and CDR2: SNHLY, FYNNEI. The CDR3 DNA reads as TGTGCCAGCAGTGTAACCGGGACTAGCAATGAGCAGTTCTTC. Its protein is CASSVTGTSNEQFF.

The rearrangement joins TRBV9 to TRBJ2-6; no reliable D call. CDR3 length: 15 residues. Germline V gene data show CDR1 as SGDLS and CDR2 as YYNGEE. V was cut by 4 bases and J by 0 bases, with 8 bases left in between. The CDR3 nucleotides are TGTGCCAGCAGCCCACTGTCCTCTGGGGCCAACGTCCTGACTTTC. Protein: CASSPLSSGANVLTF. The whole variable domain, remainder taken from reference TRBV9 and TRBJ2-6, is DSGVTQTPKHLITATGQRVTLRCSPRSGDLSVYWYQQSLDQGLQFLIQYYNGEERAKGNILERFSAQQFPDLHSELNLSSLELGDSALYFCASSPLSSGANVLTFGAGSRLTVL.